The 8 T cell receptor beta chains given below trace back to one sample, sequenced in a study of blood T cell repertoires in COVID-19. The assay was immunoSEQ multiplex PCR, and TCRdb's table has in-frame clones only and misses some. This repertoire shows 150,000 to 200,000 clones, 75% to 85% found once; its top ten account for around 15%. Sample: PBMCs or T cells enriched from blood (not recorded which). These receptors all stem from a man between 50 and 59 years old who had recovered from COVID-19.

This sequence joins TRBV6-5 and TRBJ2-7; TRBD2 is a possible D gene (5 bases). Germline V lookup: CDR1 MNHEY, CDR2 SVGAGI. The CDR3 totals 15 residues. V lost 7 bases and J lost 0, with 16 bases in between. The CDR3 bases are TGTGCCAGCAACCCACGAGCGGTTCGCTCCTACGAGCAGTACTTC. Protein sequence: CASNPRAVRSYEQYF.

This chain connects TRBV27 to TRBJ2-3; 9 nucleotides line up with TRBD1. This CDR3 has 15 amino acids. The germline gives CDR1 MNHEY, CDR2 SMNVEV (reference sequence). The V and J ends lost 4 bases and 2 bases, in that order; junction bases with no gene match: 4. The CDR3 spells CASSSRQGVTDTQYF. The CDR3 nucleotides read TGTGCCAGCAGTTCCCGACAGGGGGTCACAGATACGCAGTATTTT.

The genes are TRBV2 and TRBJ2-2, with a tentative D call TRBD1 (6 bases). Trimming removed 4 bases at V and 4 bases at J, with 13 bases between. The length of the CDR3 is 15 residues. Germline CDR1 reads SNHLY; CDR2 reads FYNNEI. The CDR3 sequence is CASSAQGLFTGELFF. CDR3 in DNA: TGTGCCAGCAGTGCACAGGGTCTGTTCACCGGGGAGCTGTTTTTT.

The chain has TRBV27 and TRBJ1-5; the D is unclear. V dropped 5 bases and J dropped 4 bases, with 9 bases sitting between them. CDR3 length equals 13 residues. Looked up from germline, CDR1 is MNHEY and CDR2 is SMNVEV (reference sequence). CDR3 sequence reads: CASSIQQNQPQHF. The CDR3 region has the DNA TGTGCCAGCAGTATCCAACAGAATCAGCCCCAGCATTTT.

V and J are TRBV28 and TRBJ1-1; TRBD1 matches 8 bases. The germline CDR1 and CDR2 sequences are MDHEN and SYDVKM. The CDR3 has 14 residues. With 11 bases clipped from V and 4 bases from J, the junction kept 12 bases outside the gene matches. In DNA form, the CDR3 reads TGTGCCGGGAACAGGGGGGACTTCGGCACTGAAGCTTTCTTT. Translation: CAGNRGDFGTEAFF.

This chain joins TRBV11-2 and TRBJ1-6, with 9 bases identical to TRBD1. V lost 3 bases and J lost 7; bases outside the gene matches: 4. Germline values: CDR1 SGHAT, CDR2 FQNNGV. CDR3 length: 15 residues. In DNA form, the CDR3 reads TGTGCCAGCAGCTTGGAGGGACAGGGAAATTCACCCCTCCACTTT. Translating it yields CASSLEGQGNSPLHF.

The chain links TRBV2 to TRBJ2-7; TRBD2 agrees at 12 bases. Trimming cost V 5 bases and J 6 bases; bases outside gene matches: 2. Germline CDR1 and CDR2: SNHLY and FYNNEI. CDR3 length: 13 residues. The CDR3 region has the DNA TGTGCCAGCAGTACTAGCGGGGGGTTCGAGCAGTACTTC. Amino acid sequence: CASSTSGGFEQYF.

The rearrangement uses TRBV5-1 and TRBJ1-1; possible D gene TRBD1, 5 bases. The V and J ends lost 4 bases and 3 bases respectively, with 13 bases between them. This CDR3 comprises 14 residues. CDR1 SGHRS and CDR2 YFSETQ come from the germline V gene. The DNA for the CDR3 is TGCGCCAGCAGCCCCAGGGTTCTCGACACTGAAGCTTTCTTT. It encodes CASSPRVLDTEAFF.